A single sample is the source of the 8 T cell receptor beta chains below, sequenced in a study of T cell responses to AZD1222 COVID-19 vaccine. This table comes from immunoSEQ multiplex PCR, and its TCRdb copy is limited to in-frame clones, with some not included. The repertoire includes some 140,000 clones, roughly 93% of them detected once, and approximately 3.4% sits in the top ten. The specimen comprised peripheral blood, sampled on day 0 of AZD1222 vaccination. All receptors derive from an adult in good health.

The CDR3 DNA is TGCGCCAGCAGCTTGGAGGGGGCGGAGGAAAAACTGTTTTTT. The encoded protein is CASSLEGAEEKLFF. The chain combines TRBV5-1 with TRBJ1-4; 7 bases fit TRBD1. CDR3 length: 14 amino acids. Trimming took 0 bases from V and 8 from J; bases not matched to a gene: 4. CDR1 is SGHRS, CDR2 YFSETQ, per germline.

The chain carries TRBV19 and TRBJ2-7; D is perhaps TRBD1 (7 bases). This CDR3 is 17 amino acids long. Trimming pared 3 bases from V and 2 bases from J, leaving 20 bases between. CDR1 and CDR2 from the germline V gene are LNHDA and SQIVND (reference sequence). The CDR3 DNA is TGTGCCAGTAGTATTTCGGGGGACAGTCCTGGGGCCTACGAGCAGTACTTC. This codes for CASSISGDSPGAYEQYF.

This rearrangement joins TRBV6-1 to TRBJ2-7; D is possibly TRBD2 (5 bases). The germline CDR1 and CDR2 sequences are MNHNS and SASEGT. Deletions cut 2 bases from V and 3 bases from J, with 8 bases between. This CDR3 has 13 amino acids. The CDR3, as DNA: TGTGCCAGCAGTGAATTCCGGGGCTACGAGCAGTACTTC. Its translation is CASSEFRGYEQYF.

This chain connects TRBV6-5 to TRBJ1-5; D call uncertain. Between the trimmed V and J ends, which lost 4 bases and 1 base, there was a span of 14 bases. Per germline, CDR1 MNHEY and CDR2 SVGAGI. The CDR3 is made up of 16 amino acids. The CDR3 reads CASSFLERASNQPQHF. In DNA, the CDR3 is TGTGCCAGCAGTTTTCTCGAACGGGCAAGCAATCAGCCCCAGCATTTT.

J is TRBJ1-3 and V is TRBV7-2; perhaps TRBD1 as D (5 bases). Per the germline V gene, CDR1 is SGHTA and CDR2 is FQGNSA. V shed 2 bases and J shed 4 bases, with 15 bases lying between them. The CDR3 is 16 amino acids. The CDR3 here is CASSLNPTGAGNTIYF. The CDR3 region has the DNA TGTGCCAGCAGCTTAAATCCAACTGGGGCGGGAAACACCATATATTTT.

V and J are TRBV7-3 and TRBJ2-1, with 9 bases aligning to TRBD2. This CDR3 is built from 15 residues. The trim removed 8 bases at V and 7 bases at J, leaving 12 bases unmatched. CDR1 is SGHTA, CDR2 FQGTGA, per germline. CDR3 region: CASSFAGGPYNEQFF. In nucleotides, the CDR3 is TGTGCCAGCTCGTTTGCGGGAGGGCCATATAATGAGCAGTTCTTC.

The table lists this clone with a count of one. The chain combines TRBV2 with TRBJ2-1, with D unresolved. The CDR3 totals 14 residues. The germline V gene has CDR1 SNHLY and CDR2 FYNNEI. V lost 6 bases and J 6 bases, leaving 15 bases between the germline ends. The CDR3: CASRPPPGPNEQFF. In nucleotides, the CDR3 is TGTGCCAGCAGGCCCCCCCCGGGTCCCAATGAGCAGTTCTTC.

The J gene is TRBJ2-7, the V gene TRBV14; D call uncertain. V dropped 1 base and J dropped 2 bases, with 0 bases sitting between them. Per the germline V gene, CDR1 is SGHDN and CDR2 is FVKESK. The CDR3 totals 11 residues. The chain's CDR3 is CASSQAYEQYF. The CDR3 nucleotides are TGTGCCAGCAGCCAAGCCTACGAGCAGTACTTC.